This record concerns one TCR beta chain sequence. The antigen is not known. Amplification yielded TCR beta CDR3 regions, with RNA transcripts as the source. RT-PCR in the first round (using the HTBI primer set) targeted the TCR CDR3. One entry per CDR3 protein, called by TCRdb with MiXCR from the multiplex PCR reads. The sample records about 640,000 distinct CDR3 sequences, about 20% being singletons. The CDR3 runs 15 residues. Germline assignment: CDR1 MNHNS and CDR2 SASEGT. Trimming removed 6 bases from V and 1 base from J, with 15 bases in between. This sample stems from a study of T cells in Graves' hyperthyroidism and ophthalmopathy. Investigators excluded patients with uncontrolled infection, other autoimmune disease, pregnancy or lactation. PBMCs were collected from an approximately 10 ml volume of fresh peripheral blood. Findings and caveats of the study: Most clonotypes expanded in thyroid above 0.001 were likewise present in blood. A model built on 13 V-J features separated ophthalmopathy from stable hyperthyroidism.

V gene TRBV6-1 combines with J gene TRBJ1-2; TRBD1 might be the D (6 bases). This receptor was obtained from a man in his thirties or forties with Graves' ophthalmopathy. The sample consisted of blood. The CDR3 nucleotides are TGTGCCAGCAGACTAGGACAGACCATTAACTATGGCTACACCTTC. Its translation: CASRLGQTINYGYTF.